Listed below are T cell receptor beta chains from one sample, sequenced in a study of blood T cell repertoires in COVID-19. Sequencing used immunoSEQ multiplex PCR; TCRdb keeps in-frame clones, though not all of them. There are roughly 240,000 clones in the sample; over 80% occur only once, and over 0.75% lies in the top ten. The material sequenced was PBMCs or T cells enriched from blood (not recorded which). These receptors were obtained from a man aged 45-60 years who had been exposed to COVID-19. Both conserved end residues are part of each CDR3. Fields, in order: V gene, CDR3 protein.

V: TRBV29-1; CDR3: CSVPAGQGAGDSNQPQHF
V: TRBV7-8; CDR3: CASSSQGRNNSPLHF
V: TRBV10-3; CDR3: CAIVDSSGNTIYF
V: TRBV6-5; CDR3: CASSPQGSVLYGYTF
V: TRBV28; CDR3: CASSLPYRGGSGYTF
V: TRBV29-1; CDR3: CSVEVSWNTEAFF
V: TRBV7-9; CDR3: CASSFSSNYNSPLHF
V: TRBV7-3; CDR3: CASSYRTGSESEAFF
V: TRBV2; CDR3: CASSELGAANTGELFF
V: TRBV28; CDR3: CASSRTGTGDQPQHF
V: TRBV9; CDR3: CASSVEGAVVTQYF
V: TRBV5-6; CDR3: CASSLTDGSSYNSPLHF
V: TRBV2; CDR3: CASIGRGGANEKLFF
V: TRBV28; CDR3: CASSLGGGLPSGNTIYF
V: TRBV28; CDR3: CASSLFLIGTQKSGNTIYF
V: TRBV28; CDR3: CASSSTGLSGNTIYF
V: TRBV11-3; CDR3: CASSRDRETYGYTF
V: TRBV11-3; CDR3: CASSRQGSNTEAFF
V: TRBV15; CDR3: CATSRAVLEGYSVAFF
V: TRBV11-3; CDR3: CASSEPRVSGANVLTF